This TCR beta chain was sequenced for a study of CD8+CD57+ T cells in acquired aplastic anemia. The CDR3 extends over 15 amino acids. The V segment lost 5 bases and the J segment 8 bases; nucleotides outside the gene matches: 7. Germline V lookup: CDR1 SEHNR, CDR2 FQNEAQ (reference sequence). Genomic DNA templated the TCR beta VDJ and CDR3 profiling. TCRdb passed the reads through MiXCR, listing each CDR3 protein once. Here the sample spans some 120,000 distinct CDR3 sequences, 45% to 60% being singletons. To note about this clonotype: The antigen is not known.

The authors sequenced patients whose flow cytometry had shown CD8+CD57+ cell expansion. By the time of blood sampling, patients had still received no therapy. Study results and caveats: In common between the patients and the controls were approximately 28 CD8+ CDR3 sequences.

The TCR originated in a human donor with aplastic anemia. Specimen: sorted CD4+, CD8+, or CD8+CD57+ T cells (not recorded which) from PBMCs. The J gene is TRBJ1-4, the V gene TRBV7-9; 11 bases line up with TRBD1. Here the CDR3 DNA reads TGTGCCAGCAGCCTCGGACAGGGGGCAGTGGAAAAACTGTTTTTT. It translates to CASSLGQGAVEKLFF.